The T cell receptor beta chain described here comes from a study of CXCR3-negative and CXCR3-positive naive CD8 T cells. cDNA libraries for TRB were generated by 5' RACE incorporating UMI labels. Following a re-call of the 5' RACE reads, TCRdb has one entry per CDR3 protein and lacks DNA. Recorded here are 75,000 or so distinct CDR3 sequences; the top ten clones represent 1.6%. Germline lookup yields CDR1 LNHNV and CDR2 YYDKDF (reference sequence). The CDR3 length is 14 residues. The gene calls are TRBV15 and TRBJ2-4; TCRdb's D call of TRBD1 is untestable without DNA. The sequence came from a human donor in good health. Some clones in this sample may be carry-over from other donors' samples. Material: naive CXCR3- CD8+ T cells from blood. Subset specified: CD45RO-CCR7+CD27+CD95- naive CD8+ T cells lacking CXCR3 (TNR3-). The CDR3 sequence is CATSRWDKKNIQYF. Full variable domain (missing parts from reference TRBV15 and TRBJ2-4): DAMVIQNPRYQVTQFGKPVTLSCSQTLNHNVMYWYQQKSSQAPKLLFHYYDKDFNNEADTPDNFQSRRPNTSFCFLDIRSPGLGDTAMYLCATSRWDKKNIQYFGAGTRLSVL.